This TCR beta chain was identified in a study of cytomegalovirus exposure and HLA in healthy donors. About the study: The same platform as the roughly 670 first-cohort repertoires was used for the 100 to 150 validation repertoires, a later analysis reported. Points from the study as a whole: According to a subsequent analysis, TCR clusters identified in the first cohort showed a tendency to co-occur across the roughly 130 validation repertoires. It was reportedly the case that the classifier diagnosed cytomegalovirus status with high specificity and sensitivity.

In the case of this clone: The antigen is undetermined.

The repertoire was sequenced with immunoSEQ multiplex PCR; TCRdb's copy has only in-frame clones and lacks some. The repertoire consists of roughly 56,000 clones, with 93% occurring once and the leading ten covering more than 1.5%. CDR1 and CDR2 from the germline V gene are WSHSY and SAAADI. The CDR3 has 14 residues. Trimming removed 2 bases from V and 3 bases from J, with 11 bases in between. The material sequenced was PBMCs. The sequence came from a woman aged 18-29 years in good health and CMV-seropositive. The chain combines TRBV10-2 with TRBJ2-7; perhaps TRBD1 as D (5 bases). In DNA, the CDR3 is TGCGCCAGCAGTGAGGGTCCAGGGAACTACGAGCAGTACTTC. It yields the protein CASSEGPGNYEQYF.